This T cell receptor (beta chain) was captured by sequencing in a study of T cells in Graves' hyperthyroidism and ophthalmopathy. Study-wide results and limits: Ophthalmopathy was distinguished from stable hyperthyroidism by 13 V-J signatures.

With respect to this clonotype: The antigen remains unidentified.

The CDR3 has 13 amino acids. Germline CDR1 MNHNS, CDR2 SASEGT. V was cut by 0 bases and J by 8 bases, with 10 bases left in between. Authors of the study amplified TCR beta CDR3 regions from RNA transcripts. The primer set for the first-round RT-PCR of the TCR CDR3 was HTBI. TCRdb ran MiXCR on the multiplex PCR reads and lists one entry per CDR3 protein. In the table there are more than 500,000 distinct CDR3 sequences, about 15% of which are singletons. Material for sequencing was blood. The source is a woman in her thirties or forties with Graves' ophthalmopathy. This chain uses TRBV6-1 with TRBJ1-2, with D uncertain. The CDR3: CASSEARGHGYTF. In DNA form, the CDR3 reads TGTGCCAGCAGTGAAGCACGGGGTCACGGCTACACCTTC.